The sequence of this T cell receptor beta chain was determined in a study of regulatory T cells in long-lasting Graves disease. Construction of the TCR beta libraries employed iRepertoire HTBI primers in conjunction with Arm-PCR of CDR3 regions. TCRdb ran MiXCR on the multiplex PCR reads and lists one entry per CDR3 protein. The table records about 530,000 distinct CDR3 sequences, approximately 16% of them present only once. Time point denoted: newly diagnosed GD, antithyroid drugs for less than 3 months. PBMCs were the source of the RNA used for TCR sequencing. This CDR3 is 16 amino acids long. CDR1 is KGHSH and CDR2 is LQKENI in the germline V gene. Trimming cost V 3 bases and J 0 bases; bases outside gene matches: 6. This clonotype was picked up many times. The data were also submitted as part of a second study, on T cells in Graves' hyperthyroidism and ophthalmopathy.

This TCR came from a woman aged 35-60 years with Graves disease. The sequencing used peripheral blood mononuclear cells (PBMCs), collected at new diagnosis, from a patient treated with antithyroid drugs. This sequence joins TRBV18 and TRBJ1-1; TRBD1 agrees at 8 bases. The CDR3 sequence is CASSPPGQAMNTEAFF. The CDR3 nucleotides are TGTGCCAGCTCACCCCCGGGACAGGCCATGAACACTGAAGCTTTCTTT.